The clone carrying this T cell receptor (beta chain) occurred a few times. What it binds is unknown. With V trimmed by 0 bases and J by 3 bases, 9 bases remained unmatched. The CDR3 totals 19 residues. Germline CDR1 and CDR2: KGHDR and SFDVKD. The source of the sample is a study of T cell repertoires in cytomegalovirus infection. Background on the study: The public TCR beta signatures pointed to both CMV infection and matching HLA type.

TCRdb redid the calling of the reads with MiXCR, one entry per CDR3 protein. The sample shows 650,000 to 900,000 distinct CDR3 sequences, about 33% of them seen only once. Whole-study results and caveats: What dominated the ex vivo response were HLA-C-restricted CMV-specific TCR beta clonotypes. Carriers of CMV plus the relevant HLA were identified by cumulative public TCR beta family frequency.

The TCR originated in a human donor in good health (CMV status not recorded). Some clones in this sample may be carry-over from other donors' samples. The material sequenced was cultured CD8+ T cells from PBMCs, taken from culture after CMV antigen stimulation. V gene TRBV24-1 combines with J gene TRBJ2-2; 10 bases agree with TRBD2. CDR3 loop: CATSDLRVAGGLDTGELFF. The CDR3, as DNA: TGTGCCACCAGTGATTTGCGGGTAGCGGGGGGCTTGGACACCGGGGAGCTGTTTTTT.